Presented here are 22 T cell receptor beta chains from one specimen sequenced in a study of early T cells in non-severe SARS-CoV-2 infection (TCRdb year 2021). Libraries came from 5' RACE. The run used a NextSeq 500. Clones were called with MiXCR by TCRdb after fastp trimmed the public reads at Q25, and only in-frame beta chains were retained. CDR3 protein sequences are deduplicated, and each keeps its most common genes and DNA. In all, the sample holds 50,000 or so distinct CDR3 sequences, and less than 15% of those were seen once. Roughly 10% of the sample belongs to the ten largest clones. Sequencing input: whole blood. Receptors were obtained from an adult who was a healthcare worker with PCR-confirmed SARS-CoV-2 infection or an uninfected control (not recorded which).

There are many counts of this clonotype. The chain joins TRBV29-1 to TRBJ2-2; D could derive from TRBD1 or TRBD2 (5 bases each). The CDR3 spans 12 residues. V was shortened by 4 bases and J by 3 bases, with 6 bases between the two germline ends. The germline gives CDR1 SQVTM, CDR2 ANQGSEA. CDR3 in amino acids: CSVGGDTGELFF. CDR3 sequence (DNA): TGCAGCGTTGGAGGGGACACCGGGGAGCTGTTTTTT.

The chain couples TRBV28 to TRBJ2-1; D is undetermined. Germline V CDR1 and CDR2: MDHEN, SYDVKM. This CDR3 spans 14 amino acids. Trimming shortened V by 7 bases and J by 4 bases, and 14 bases separated the two germline ends. The CDR3: CASKRTSTYNEQFF. Written as DNA, the CDR3 is TGTGCCAGCAAAAGAACCTCGACTTACAATGAGCAGTTCTTC.

Only a few counts were recorded for this clonotype. The chain employs TRBV7-2 and TRBJ2-7; no definite D call. The germline V gene encodes CDR1 SGHTA and CDR2 FQGNSA. Trimming removed 2 bases at V and 6 bases at J, with 11 bases between. The CDR3 is 13 amino acids. The CDR3 spells CASSLFLYVEQYF. DNA for the CDR3: TGTGCCAGCAGCTTATTCCTTTATGTCGAGCAGTACTTC.

This clonotype showed up just a few times. Relative to the germline gene, one junction end is altered; a read error may explain this. The chain links TRBV7-9 to TRBJ1-1; no firm D call. The CDR3 contains 11 residues. Germline V gene sequence: CDR1 SEHNR, CDR2 FQNEAQ (reference sequence). The CDR3 region has the DNA TGTGCCAGCAGCTACACACAGACGAGGGCCTTT. Residues: CASSYTQTRAF.

V gene TRBV7-2 combines with J gene TRBJ2-5; no firm D call. Germline V gene data show CDR1 as SGHTA and CDR2 as FQGNSA. Deletions cut 4 bases from V and 2 bases from J, with 8 bases between. CDR3 length equals 13 residues. CDR3 protein: CASSSSTQETQYF. The CDR3 nucleotides are TGTGCCAGCAGCTCTTCAACGCAAGAGACCCAGTACTTC.

This clonotype was seen many times. The V and J genes are TRBV2 and TRBJ2-1, with 10 bases identical to TRBD2. V shed 3 bases, J shed 8 bases, and the junction held 7 bases outside the gene matches. The CDR3 is 15 amino acids. CDR1 is SNHLY, CDR2 FYNNEI, per germline. The CDR3: CASSEVIAGGHEQFF. The CDR3 DNA reads as TGTGCCAGCAGTGAGGTAATAGCGGGGGGCCATGAGCAGTTCTTC.

This chain connects TRBV19 to TRBJ2-2, with D possibly matching TRBD1 (6 bases). V was cut by 3 bases and J by 6 bases, with 11 bases left in between. Germline-derived CDR1 and CDR2 are LNHDA and SQIVND (reference sequence). The CDR3 is 14 amino acids. The chain's CDR3 is CASSMQGSSGELFF. CDR3 nucleotides: TGTGCCAGTAGTATGCAGGGGTCGTCCGGGGAGCTGTTTTTT.

The chain carries TRBV6-1 and TRBJ2-4, with D tentatively TRBD1 (6 bases). Trimming left V 6 bases short and J 3 bases short, with 21 bases between. The CDR3 spans 17 residues. Germline V gene lookup returns CDR1 MNHNS and CDR2 SASEGT. The CDR3 DNA reads as TGTGCCAGCAGAAGCGGCTGGGGCAGGGGCGACAAAAACATTCAGTACTTC. Protein: CASRSGWGRGDKNIQYF.

Only a few counts were recorded for this clonotype. The rearrangement uses TRBV5-4 and TRBJ1-6, with 9 bases lining up with TRBD1. This CDR3 is built from 18 residues. CDR1 and CDR2 (germline): SGHNT, YYREEE (reference sequence). The V and J ends lost 3 bases and 3 bases, in that order; junction bases with no gene match: 10. Written as DNA, the CDR3 is TGTGCCAGCAGCTCCACAGGGGGCGCGGTCCTCTATAATTCACCCCTCCACTTT. This sequence encodes CASSSTGGAVLYNSPLHF.

This clonotype was seen at least ten times. The chain carries TRBV24-1 and TRBJ1-2; weak D call: TRBD1 (5 bases). Trimming shortened V by 5 bases and J by 4 bases, and 13 bases separated the two germline ends. This CDR3 is 14 amino acids long. Germline CDR1 is KGHDR and CDR2 is SFDVKD. CDR3 nucleotides: TGTGCCACCAGTGTAGGAGGGGATCCCTATGGCTACACCTTC. This codes for CATSVGGDPYGYTF.

In this sample, this clonotype turned up many times. V and J are TRBV5-1 and TRBJ2-7; weak D call: TRBD1 (6 bases). From germline, CDR1 is SGHRS and CDR2 YFSETQ. Trimming pared 3 bases from V and 5 bases from J, leaving 6 bases between. The CDR3 has 11 residues. CDR3 in DNA: TGCGCCAGCAGCTCAGGGGACGAGCAGTACTTC. Protein sequence: CASSSGDEQYF.

The J gene is TRBJ2-5, the V gene TRBV12-3 or TRBV12-4; a weak D match, TRBD1 (6 bases). The CDR3 has 14 amino acids. The ends were cut back, 3 bases at V and 2 bases at J, with 10 bases in the middle. The CDR3 is CASSFGGQQETQYF. For the CDR3, the DNA is TGTGCCAGCAGTTTTGGGGGACAACAAGAGACCCAGTACTTC.

The CDR3 is CASSPGQGSSTEAFF. The DNA for the CDR3 is TGTGCCAGCAGTCCGGGACAGGGGTCGAGTACTGAAGCTTTCTTT. The gene calls are TRBV12-3 or TRBV12-4 and TRBJ1-1; 10 bases line up with TRBD1. The V segment lost 5 bases and the J segment 5 bases; nucleotides outside the gene matches: 8. The CDR3 spans 15 residues.

This chain uses TRBV25-1 with TRBJ2-7; 8 positions agree with TRBD1. With V trimmed by 1 base and J by 7 bases, 12 bases remained unmatched. The CDR3 consists of 16 residues. Germline loops: CDR1 MGHDK, CDR2 SYGVNS. DNA of the CDR3: TGTGCCAGCAGTGAATTCAATCGGCAGGGGGCGTGGGAGCAGTACTTC. Protein product: CASSEFNRQGAWEQYF.

This clonotype was seen more than once but under ten times. The chain links TRBV5-1 to TRBJ2-7, with 7 bases aligning to TRBD1. V was clipped by 5 bases and J by 5 bases; unmatched bases: 7. Germline CDR1 SGHRS, CDR2 YFSETQ. The CDR3 runs 13 residues. The CDR3 protein is CASSRVGGDEQYF. The CDR3, as DNA: TGCGCCAGCAGTCGGGTAGGGGGCGACGAGCAGTACTTC. The whole variable domain, filled in from reference TRBV5-1 and TRBJ2-7, reads KAGVTQTPRYLIKTRGQQVTLSCSPISGHRSVSWYQQTPGQGLQFLFEYFSETQRNKGNFPGRFSGRQFSNSRSEMNVSTLELGDSALYLCASSRVGGDEQYFGPGTRLTVT.

This clonotype was seen at least ten times. The CDR3 nucleotides are TGCAGTGCGCGACCCGCTAGCGGGTTTAGGACCCAGTACTTC. Translation gives CSARPASGFRTQYF. The rearrangement links TRBV20-1 to TRBJ2-5, with 8 bases that match TRBD2. Per germline, CDR1 DFQATT and CDR2 SNEGSKA (reference sequence). The junction had 13 bases not matched to a gene; V was cut back by 6 bases and J by 7 bases. The CDR3 consists of 14 residues.

This chain joins TRBV6-1 and TRBJ2-3; 8 positions agree with TRBD1. Germline values: CDR1 MNHNS, CDR2 SASEGT. The V gene end was trimmed by 2 bases and the J gene end by 0 bases; junction bases not matched to a gene: 19. This CDR3 comprises 21 residues. The CDR3, as DNA: TGTGCCAGCAGTGAACGTCGCCTTAACCCGTCCGGGACAGGTAGCACAGATACGCAGTATTTT. As protein: CASSERRLNPSGTGSTDTQYF.

This clonotype has ten or more counts. The CDR3 region has the DNA TGCGCCAGCAGCTTGGCCGGAAGAGGGACGGGCACCTACGAGCAGTACTTC. Residues: CASSLAGRGTGTYEQYF. The genes are TRBV5-1 and TRBJ2-7; perhaps D is TRBD1 or TRBD2 (5 bases each). The CDR3 length is 17 residues. Germline V lookup: CDR1 SGHRS, CDR2 YFSETQ. V lost 0 bases, J lost 2 bases, and 18 bases lay in between.

The chain uses TRBV30 and TRBJ1-4; 7 bases are a match to TRBD1. The trim removed 5 bases at V and 8 bases at J, leaving 2 bases unmatched. CDR3 size: 11 residues. Per germline, CDR1 GTSNPN and CDR2 SVGIG (reference sequence). DNA for the CDR3: TGTGCCTGGGGACAGGTGGAAAAACTGTTTTTT. Amino acids: CAWGQVEKLFF.

Only a few counts were recorded for this clonotype. The V and J genes are TRBV7-3 and TRBJ2-2; 7 bases map to TRBD2. J was trimmed by 5 bases and V by 1 base; bases with no gene match: 4. In germline, CDR1 is SGHTA, CDR2 FQGTGA. The CDR3 is 15 amino acids. CDR3 sequence reads: CASSLMGGNTGELFF. As DNA, the CDR3 is TGTGCCAGCAGCTTAATGGGAGGGAATACCGGGGAGCTGTTTTTT.

This clonotype was detected many times. The chain is built from TRBV7-6 and TRBJ2-2; 9 bases are a match to TRBD2. V was pared by 1 base and J by 3 bases, with 3 bases of the junction left unmatched. CDR3 size: 16 residues. In germline, CDR1 is SGHVS, CDR2 FNYEAQ. The CDR3, as DNA: TGTGCCAGCAGCTTAGAGGCTAGCGGGGACACCGGGGAGCTGTTTTTT. Residues: CASSLEASGDTGELFF.

This clonotype was seen a few times. The chain has TRBV4-1 and TRBJ1-5, with D hard to call. From germline, CDR1 is MGHRA and CDR2 YSYEKL. The V and J ends lost 1 base and 3 bases respectively, with 16 bases between them. This CDR3 is built from 17 residues. CDR3 protein: CASSQVDMGFNNQPQHF. In nucleotides, the CDR3 is TGCGCCAGCAGCCAAGTAGACATGGGGTTTAACAATCAGCCCCAGCATTTT.